A selection of T cell receptor beta chains follows, all from one sample in a study of OX40 agonist ivuxolimab in advanced cancers. Using immunoSEQ multiplex PCR, the repertoire was profiled, and TCRdb retains in-frame clones only, with some absent. The sample lists 30,000 or so clones, 84% occurring once. Here the sequenced sample was CD4+ or CD8+ T cells sorted from blood, taken in a trial of the OX40 agonist ivuxolimab. The receptors were sampled from an adult with an advanced solid tumor such as melanoma, head and neck, liver or kidney cancer. Each CDR3 is given with its conserved first and last residue. The order of the fields is clone size, J gene, CDR3 length, D gene, V gene, CDR3 DNA, CDR3 protein. The D gene is left open where the match is weak. For some rows the clone size is stated as once, few or many, or as a class when expanded; others skip it.

clone_size: NA; j_call: TRBJ2-7; cdr3_length: 14; d_call: TRBD2; v_call: TRBV19; cdr3_nt: TGTGCCAGTAGCAATAGCGGGGCTTTCTACGAGCAGTACTTC; cdr3_aa: CASSNSGAFYEQYF
clone_size: NA; j_call: TRBJ2-7; cdr3_length: 17; d_call: TRBD2; v_call: TRBV2; cdr3_nt: TGTGCCAGCGAGTCCCTGGAGACTAGCGGAGACTCCTACGAGCAGTACTTC; cdr3_aa: CASESLETSGDSYEQYF
clone_size: once; j_call: TRBJ2-1; cdr3_length: 15; d_call: TRBD2; v_call: TRBV4-2; cdr3_nt: TGTGCCAGCAGCCTCGGGACTAGCGCTAACAATGAGCAGTTCTTC; cdr3_aa: CASSLGTSANNEQFF
clone_size: once; j_call: TRBJ2-5; cdr3_length: 14; d_call: NA; v_call: TRBV6-5; cdr3_nt: TGTGCCAGCAGTCCGGGACAAGTCAAGGAGACCCAGTACTTC; cdr3_aa: CASSPGQVKETQYF
clone_size: NA; j_call: TRBJ1-4; cdr3_length: 15; d_call: TRBD1; v_call: TRBV4-3; cdr3_nt: TGCGCCAGCAGCCAGAGACAGGGGGCCCAAGAAAAACTGTTTTTT; cdr3_aa: CASSQRQGAQEKLFF
clone_size: NA; j_call: TRBJ2-6; cdr3_length: 19; d_call: NA; v_call: TRBV6-1; cdr3_nt: TGTGCCAGCAGTGCAGAGGGGCAGTTTCTTATTTCTGGGGCCAACGTCCTGACTTTC; cdr3_aa: CASSAEGQFLISGANVLTF
clone_size: NA; j_call: TRBJ2-2; cdr3_length: 15; d_call: NA; v_call: TRBV11-3; cdr3_nt: TGTGCCAGCAGCTCCGGGACGGCGAACACCGGGGAGCTGTTTTTT; cdr3_aa: CASSSGTANTGELFF
clone_size: NA; j_call: TRBJ2-1; cdr3_length: 16; d_call: TRBD1; v_call: TRBV7-9; cdr3_nt: TGTGCCAGCAGCCTAAATTACAGGGGGCGATACAATGAGCAGTTCTTC; cdr3_aa: CASSLNYRGRYNEQFF
clone_size: NA; j_call: TRBJ1-3; cdr3_length: 14; d_call: NA; v_call: TRBV7-6; cdr3_nt: TGTGCCAGCAGCCCCGCGGTGTCTGGAAACACCATATATTTT; cdr3_aa: CASSPAVSGNTIYF
clone_size: few; j_call: TRBJ1-2; cdr3_length: 16; d_call: NA; v_call: TRBV27; cdr3_nt: TGTGCCAGCAGTCCTAGATACAGCGTTAGCGGCTATGGCTACACCTTC; cdr3_aa: CASSPRYSVSGYGYTF
clone_size: NA; j_call: TRBJ1-4; cdr3_length: 15; d_call: TRBD1; v_call: TRBV4-3; cdr3_nt: TGCGCCAGCAGCCCCGGGACAGGGGCTAATGAAAAACTGTTTTTT; cdr3_aa: CASSPGTGANEKLFF
clone_size: few; j_call: TRBJ2-7; cdr3_length: 14; d_call: NA; v_call: TRBV9; cdr3_nt: TGTGCCAGCAGCCCCACGGCTCTTTCCTACGAGCAGTACTTC; cdr3_aa: CASSPTALSYEQYF
clone_size: NA; j_call: TRBJ2-7; cdr3_length: 16; d_call: TRBD1; v_call: TRBV7-8; cdr3_nt: TGTGCCAGCAGCAACCTGGGACAGAGGATTACCTACGAGCAGTACTTC; cdr3_aa: CASSNLGQRITYEQYF
clone_size: NA; j_call: TRBJ2-1; cdr3_length: 11; d_call: NA; v_call: TRBV11-2; cdr3_nt: TGTGCCAGCAGCTTCCGCAATGAGCAGTTCTTC; cdr3_aa: CASSFRNEQFF
clone_size: NA; j_call: TRBJ2-1; cdr3_length: 15; d_call: NA; v_call: TRBV19; cdr3_nt: TGTGCCAGTAGTATAGGGACCGACCCCTACAATGAGCAGTTCTTC; cdr3_aa: CASSIGTDPYNEQFF
clone_size: NA; j_call: TRBJ2-1; cdr3_length: 15; d_call: TRBD2; v_call: TRBV5-4; cdr3_nt: TGTGCCAGCAGCTCTCCCCCGGGGGAGGGCAATGAGCAGTTCTTC; cdr3_aa: CASSSPPGEGNEQFF
clone_size: NA; j_call: TRBJ2-1; cdr3_length: 15; d_call: NA; v_call: TRBV28; cdr3_nt: TGTGCCAGCACCCTAGACCTCAGCTCCTACAATGAGCAGTTCTTC; cdr3_aa: CASTLDLSSYNEQFF
clone_size: NA; j_call: TRBJ2-7; cdr3_length: 13; d_call: NA; v_call: TRBV5-4; cdr3_nt: TGTGCCAGCAGCTCCGACATATTCTACGAGCAGTACTTC; cdr3_aa: CASSSDIFYEQYF
clone_size: few; j_call: TRBJ2-3; cdr3_length: 13; d_call: NA; v_call: TRBV6-4; cdr3_nt: TGTGCCAGCAGTGACTCAGTCACAGATACGCAGTATTTT; cdr3_aa: CASSDSVTDTQYF
clone_size: NA; j_call: TRBJ2-7; cdr3_length: 13; d_call: NA; v_call: TRBV5-1; cdr3_nt: TGCGCCAGCAGAGCAGGGACGGTATACGAGCAGTACTTC; cdr3_aa: CASRAGTVYEQYF
clone_size: NA; j_call: TRBJ2-7; cdr3_length: 16; d_call: TRBD1; v_call: TRBV11-2; cdr3_nt: TGTGCCAGCAGCTTAGTAGGGGACAGGTTCTCCTACGAGCAGTACTTC; cdr3_aa: CASSLVGDRFSYEQYF
clone_size: NA; j_call: TRBJ2-1; cdr3_length: 15; d_call: NA; v_call: TRBV21-1; cdr3_nt: TGTGCCAGCAGCAAAGTGGCGGGAGCCTACAATGAGCAGTTCTTC; cdr3_aa: CASSKVAGAYNEQFF
clone_size: NA; j_call: TRBJ1-4; cdr3_length: 16; d_call: NA; v_call: TRBV7-9; cdr3_nt: TGTGCCAGCAGCTTAGCTCGGCAGCCAGCAAGGGAAAAACTGTTTTTT; cdr3_aa: CASSLARQPAREKLFF
clone_size: NA; j_call: TRBJ2-7; cdr3_length: 14; d_call: NA; v_call: TRBV10-3; cdr3_nt: TGTGCCATCAGTGACGCAAGGGTGGTCGACGAGCAGTACTTC; cdr3_aa: CAISDARVVDEQYF
clone_size: medium-sized; j_call: TRBJ1-2; cdr3_length: 14; d_call: TRBD1; v_call: TRBV2; cdr3_nt: TGTGCCAGCAGACTGCCGGGACAGGGCAATGGCTACACCTTC; cdr3_aa: CASRLPGQGNGYTF
clone_size: NA; j_call: TRBJ2-7; cdr3_length: 14; d_call: NA; v_call: TRBV29-1; cdr3_nt: TGCAGCGTTGAAGAACCCAGACGGAACTACGAGCAGTACTTC; cdr3_aa: CSVEEPRRNYEQYF
clone_size: NA; j_call: TRBJ2-1; cdr3_length: 12; d_call: NA; v_call: TRBV27; cdr3_nt: TGTGCCAGCAGGGGGTCCTACAATGAGCAGTTCTTC; cdr3_aa: CASRGSYNEQFF
clone_size: NA; j_call: TRBJ2-7; cdr3_length: 14; d_call: NA; v_call: TRBV5-1; cdr3_nt: TGCGCCAGCAGCCCGACGGGAGAAGTGTACGAGCAGTACTTC; cdr3_aa: CASSPTGEVYEQYF
clone_size: NA; j_call: TRBJ2-5; cdr3_length: 13; d_call: NA; v_call: TRBV27; cdr3_nt: TGTGCCAGCAGTTTAGCGCTCCAAGAGACCCAGTACTTC; cdr3_aa: CASSLALQETQYF
clone_size: NA; j_call: TRBJ1-1; cdr3_length: 14; d_call: NA; v_call: TRBV4-3; cdr3_nt: TGCGCCAGCAGCCAAGTACCAGGGAGTGCTGAAGCTTTCTTT; cdr3_aa: CASSQVPGSAEAFF
clone_size: NA; j_call: TRBJ1-1; cdr3_length: 15; d_call: TRBD1; v_call: TRBV7-9; cdr3_nt: TGTGCCAGCAGCGCCCGACAGGGGGCGGGAACTGAAGCTTTCTTT; cdr3_aa: CASSARQGAGTEAFF
clone_size: NA; j_call: TRBJ2-2; cdr3_length: 18; d_call: TRBD2; v_call: TRBV7-3; cdr3_nt: TGTGCCAGCAGCTTACTAGCGACTAGCGGGAGGAGCACCGGGGAGCTGTTTTTT; cdr3_aa: CASSLLATSGRSTGELFF
clone_size: few; j_call: TRBJ2-7; cdr3_length: 15; d_call: NA; v_call: TRBV6-5; cdr3_nt: TGTGCCAGCAGTCCCGGGCTAGCTGCGTTCTACGAGCAGTACTTC; cdr3_aa: CASSPGLAAFYEQYF
clone_size: NA; j_call: TRBJ2-7; cdr3_length: 15; d_call: NA; v_call: TRBV5-6; cdr3_nt: TGTGCCAGCAGCTTGGATCGGCGGTTCTCCTACGAGCAGTACTTC; cdr3_aa: CASSLDRRFSYEQYF
clone_size: NA; j_call: TRBJ2-5; cdr3_length: 14; d_call: NA; v_call: TRBV27; cdr3_nt: TGTGCCAGCAGTTCCAGACAGCTCCAAGAGACCCAGTACTTC; cdr3_aa: CASSSRQLQETQYF
clone_size: NA; j_call: TRBJ2-7; cdr3_length: 15; d_call: TRBD1; v_call: TRBV6-1; cdr3_nt: TGTGCCAGCAGTGAAGGAGAGAGGGGGCTAAACGAGCAGTACTTC; cdr3_aa: CASSEGERGLNEQYF
clone_size: NA; j_call: TRBJ1-5; cdr3_length: 12; d_call: NA; v_call: TRBV19; cdr3_nt: TGTGCCAGTAGGGACGGGAATCAGCCCCAGCATTTT; cdr3_aa: CASRDGNQPQHF
clone_size: NA; j_call: TRBJ2-7; cdr3_length: 14; d_call: TRBD1; v_call: TRBV6-5; cdr3_nt: TGTGCCAGCAGTTATGGACAGGGCTCCTACGAGCAGTACTTC; cdr3_aa: CASSYGQGSYEQYF
clone_size: NA; j_call: TRBJ2-7; cdr3_length: 16; d_call: TRBD2; v_call: TRBV28; cdr3_nt: TGTGCCAGCAGTTTATGGGTAGCGGGATCGCTGTACGAGCAGTACTTC; cdr3_aa: CASSLWVAGSLYEQYF
clone_size: NA; j_call: TRBJ1-1; cdr3_length: 10; d_call: NA; v_call: TRBV7-9; cdr3_nt: TGTGCCAGCAGCTTAAACGAAGCTTTCTTT; cdr3_aa: CASSLNEAFF
clone_size: NA; j_call: TRBJ1-6; cdr3_length: 15; d_call: NA; v_call: TRBV11-2; cdr3_nt: TGTGCCAGCAGCTTAGATCACGCCAGTAATTCACCCCTCCACTTT; cdr3_aa: CASSLDHASNSPLHF
clone_size: NA; j_call: TRBJ2-1; cdr3_length: 16; d_call: TRBD1; v_call: TRBV19; cdr3_nt: TGTGCCAGTAGTATGGCTGGACAGGGGTCCTACAATGAGCAGTTCTTC; cdr3_aa: CASSMAGQGSYNEQFF